Shown below are 22 T cell receptor beta chains from a single sample sequenced in a study of PD-1 blockade in classical Hodgkin lymphoma. Some clones are missing from TCRdb's copy, which holds only in-frame ones; the method was immunoSEQ multiplex PCR. The sample includes over 50,000 clones, roughly 80% of them seen just once. Brentuximab vedotin exposure varied among the patients, all of whom had relapsed after autologous stem cell transplantation. The sequences come from peripheral blood mononuclear cells (PBMCs), collected at baseline. These receptors all stem from a human donor with classical Hodgkin lymphoma.

This clone has just one count. The rearrangement uses TRBV29-1 and TRBJ2-2; D is possibly TRBD1 (5 bases). Trimming took 1 base from V and 1 from J, leaving 7 bases between them. This CDR3 spans 14 amino acids. In germline, CDR1 is SQVTM, CDR2 ANQGSEA. The CDR3 region is CSVEGQLNTGELFF. The CDR3 DNA reads TGCAGCGTTGAAGGACAGCTGAACACCGGGGAGCTGTTTTTT.

The chain recombines TRBV13 with TRBJ1-2; TRBD1 is a possible D gene (6 bases). V gave up 5 bases and J gave up 3 bases, with 19 bases separating them. Germline V gives CDR1 PRHDT, CDR2 FYEKMQ (reference sequence). The CDR3 has 16 residues. CDR3 DNA sequence: TGTGCCAGCAGCCTATCGGGGGCACCCTGGGACTATGGCTACACCTTC. Translated, it gives CASSLSGAPWDYGYTF. The full variable domain, its missing parts supplied by reference TRBV13 and TRBJ1-2, is AAGVIQSPRHLIKEKRETATLKCYPIPRHDTVYWYQQGPGQDPQFLISFYEKMQSDKGSIPDRFSAQQFSDYHSELNMSSLELGDSALYFCASSLSGAPWDYGYTFGSGTRLTVV.

V is TRBV9 and J is TRBJ2-5, with 11 bases lining up with TRBD2. This CDR3 contains 16 residues. The germline V gene has CDR1 SGDLS and CDR2 YYNGEE. V shed 0 bases and J 2 bases; nucleotides not matched to a gene: 3. Written as DNA, the CDR3 is TGTGCCAGCAGCGTAGCTACTAGCGGGGGTCAAGAGACCCAGTACTTC. Residues: CASSVATSGGQETQYF.

The V call is TRBV11-3, the J call TRBJ1-1; D gene ambiguous. This CDR3 is 13 amino acids long. V was shortened by 6 bases and J by 9 bases, with 17 bases between the two germline ends. Germline values: CDR1 SGHNT, CDR2 YENEEA. The CDR3 is CASRPSEGLKAFF. The CDR3 nucleotides are TGTGCCAGCAGACCTTCCGAGGGTCTGAAAGCTTTCTTT.

J is TRBJ2-3 and V is TRBV6-5; 10 bases fit TRBD1. Germline loops: CDR1 MNHEY, CDR2 SVGAGI. V gave up 6 bases and J gave up 2 bases; unmatched junction bases: 2. The CDR3 has 14 residues. CDR3 in amino acids: CASSRQGATDTQYF. Here the CDR3 DNA reads TGTGCCAGCAGCAGACAGGGGGCCACAGATACGCAGTATTTT.

This sequence joins TRBV6-5 and TRBJ2-7, with D possibly TRBD2 on 5 matching bases. Trimming removed 0 bases from V and 0 bases from J, with 9 bases in between. This CDR3 is built from 15 residues. Germline CDR1 and CDR2: MNHEY and SVGAGI. CDR3 amino acids: CASSYSSGSSYEQYF. The CDR3, as DNA: TGTGCCAGCAGTTACTCCAGCGGAAGCTCCTACGAGCAGTACTTC.

The V and J genes are TRBV5-1 and TRBJ2-2; 15 nucleotides line up with TRBD2. With V trimmed by 4 bases and J by 1 base, 5 bases remained unmatched. The CDR3 has 18 amino acids. In germline, CDR1 is SGHRS, CDR2 YFSETQ. The CDR3 sequence: CASSPRTSGRGNTGELFF. The CDR3 region has the DNA TGCGCCAGCAGCCCCCGGACTAGCGGGAGGGGGAACACCGGGGAGCTGTTTTTT.

The J gene is TRBJ1-2, the V gene TRBV28; the D gene is possibly TRBD1 (5 bases). The germline V gene has CDR1 MDHEN and CDR2 SYDVKM. V was shortened by 1 base and J by 4 bases, with 7 bases between the two germline ends. This CDR3 has 13 residues. The DNA of the CDR3 is TGTGCCAGCAGTTTATTCCAGGGCTATGGCTACACCTTC. It codes for CASSLFQGYGYTF.

The rearrangement links TRBV4-1 to TRBJ2-7; D gene ambiguous. The V end was cut by 3 bases, the J end by 2 bases, with 11 bases between. The CDR3 extends over 14 amino acids. From germline, CDR1 is MGHRA and CDR2 YSYEKL. Here the CDR3 reads CASSHTNPTYEQYF. The CDR3 region has the DNA TGCGCCAGCAGCCACACTAATCCCACCTACGAGCAGTACTTC.

The chain recombines TRBV10-3 with TRBJ2-1, with TRBD1 matching 7 bases. Germline assignment: CDR1 ENHRY and CDR2 SYGVKD. This CDR3 region has 16 residues. V gave up 2 bases and J gave up 8 bases; unmatched junction bases: 12. The CDR3, as DNA: TGTGCCATCAGTGAGAAGGCAGGGGGTAGTCTGGATGAGCAGTTCTTC. Translated, it gives CAISEKAGGSLDEQFF.

The chain is built from TRBV30 and TRBJ2-7, with D possibly matching TRBD1 (6 bases). The CDR3 extends over 12 amino acids. Germline CDR1 is GTSNPN and CDR2 is SVGIG (reference sequence). V lost 4 bases and J lost 7, with 14 bases in between. In DNA, the CDR3 is TGTGCCTGGATGGGGGCAGGGAGAGAGCAGTACTTC. It translates to CAWMGAGREQYF.

This chain connects TRBV4-1 to TRBJ2-2; D tentatively fits TRBD1 or TRBD2 (5 bases each). The ends were cut back, 2 bases at V and 3 bases at J, with 19 bases in the middle. The germline V gene encodes CDR1 MGHRA and CDR2 YSYEKL. The CDR3 is 18 residues long. Here the CDR3 reads CASSQPKDGTPDTGELFF. CDR3 DNA sequence: TGCGCCAGCAGCCAACCTAAGGATGGGACGCCAGACACCGGGGAGCTGTTTTTT.

The V call is TRBV6-1, the J call TRBJ2-5, with D possibly matching TRBD2 (6 bases). The V gene lost 6 bases and the J gene lost 5 bases, with 16 bases spanning the gap. Germline V CDR1 and CDR2: MNHNS, SASEGT. The CDR3 has 14 amino acids. CDR3 in DNA: TGTGCCAGCAGGCCAAGGGACTCCCGGGAGACCCAGTACTTC. Encoded protein: CASRPRDSRETQYF.

The chain has TRBV7-9 and TRBJ2-5; no clear D. V lost 6 bases to trimming and J lost 0 bases, with 26 bases between them. The CDR3 has 19 residues. Per germline, CDR1 SEHNR and CDR2 FQNEAQ (reference sequence). The CDR3 nucleotides read TGTGCCAGCAGGGCGCAGCTTACGCTCGAGCCGCGGTACCAAGAGACCCAGTACTTC. It codes for CASRAQLTLEPRYQETQYF.

This clone was found a few times. CDR3 loop: CASSGQNNQPQHF. The CDR3 region has the DNA TGTGCCAGTAGTGGACAGAACAATCAGCCCCAGCATTTT. The chain couples TRBV19 to TRBJ1-5; perhaps TRBD1 as D (6 bases). V shed 5 bases and J shed 3 bases, with 8 bases lying between them. This CDR3 is built from 13 residues. CDR1 and CDR2 (germline): LNHDA, SQIVND (reference sequence).

This clone was detected only a few times. The chain couples TRBV13 to TRBJ1-1; the D gene is possibly TRBD1 (6 bases). V lost 4 bases and J 11 bases, leaving 17 bases between the germline ends. The CDR3 covers 13 residues. Per germline, CDR1 PRHDT and CDR2 FYEKMQ (reference sequence). The CDR3 spells CASSSWSNRAAFF. DNA of the CDR3: TGTGCCAGCAGCTCCTGGAGTAACAGGGCGGCTTTCTTT.

This clone was recorded once. The chain has TRBV19 and TRBJ2-1, with TRBD2 matching over 12 bases. The V gene end was trimmed by 10 bases and the J gene end by 8 bases; junction bases not matched to a gene: 9. The CDR3 totals 14 residues. Germline V gene lookup returns CDR1 LNHDA and CDR2 SQIVND (reference sequence). The CDR3 coding sequence is TGTGCCACCCAGTGGGCTAGCGGGGGGGATGAGCAGTTCTTC. Its translation: CATQWASGGDEQFF.

V gene TRBV4-3 combines with J gene TRBJ2-1; 11 nucleotides agree with TRBD2. CDR1 LGHNA and CDR2 YSLEER come from the germline V gene. V lost 1 base to trimming and J lost 7 bases; unmatched junction nucleotides: 6. CDR3 length equals 16 residues. The CDR3: CASSQVAGGPENEQFF. The DNA of the CDR3 is TGCGCCAGCAGCCAAGTAGCGGGAGGGCCGGAGAATGAGCAGTTCTTC.

The V and J genes are TRBV11-2 and TRBJ1-1; D is unresolved. The germline V gene encodes CDR1 SGHAT and CDR2 FQNNGV. There are 11 residues in the CDR3. The V end lost 3 bases, the J end lost 3 bases, and 2 bases lay between the germline ends. CDR3 sequence reads: CASSFYTEAFF. The CDR3 DNA sequence: TGTGCCAGCAGCTTCTACACTGAAGCTTTCTTT.

This clone was counted a few times. This chain uses TRBV18 with TRBJ1-6; D not certain. Per germline, CDR1 KGHSH and CDR2 LQKENI. The V gene lost 6 bases and the J gene lost 9 bases, with 18 bases spanning the gap. CDR3 size: 15 residues. The CDR3 protein is CASSPDVGVGSPLHF. Written as DNA, the CDR3 is TGTGCCAGCTCCCCTGATGTCGGGGTCGGTTCACCCCTCCACTTT.

The V and J genes are TRBV13 and TRBJ1-2; perhaps TRBD1 as D (6 bases). V was shortened by 2 bases and J by 5 bases, with 21 bases between the two germline ends. The CDR3 sequence is 17 residues long. The germline CDR1 and CDR2 sequences are PRHDT and FYEKMQ (reference sequence). CDR3 DNA: TGTGCCAGCAGCTTAAGAGGGGCGATACAGGGATATTATGGCTACACCTTC. Protein product: CASSLRGAIQGYYGYTF.

This clone was counted once. The chain couples TRBV4-3 to TRBJ2-5; D call uncertain. The assigned J gene may be wrong: the sequence end matches TRBJ2-7 better. Germline V gene sequence: CDR1 LGHNA, CDR2 YSLEER. This CDR3 is built from 11 residues. Here the CDR3 reads CASSLGHEQYF. The CDR3, as DNA: TGCGCCAGCAGCCTTGGGCACGAGCAGTACTTC.